This T cell receptor (beta chain) was sequenced for a study of blood T cell repertoires in COVID-19. On the study more broadly: Specimens from acute and convalescent COVID-19 originated in the United States, Italy and Spain. PBMCs, B-cell-depleted T cells, or T cells provided the cDNA or gDNA that made up the material.

Germline loops: CDR1 GTSNPN, CDR2 SVGIG (reference sequence). The ends were cut back, 0 bases at V and 14 bases at J, with 16 bases in the middle. The CDR3 runs 12 residues. Per the original methods: Amplifying reference gene primers gave estimates of nucleated cell counts. The repertoire was sequenced with immunoSEQ multiplex PCR; TCRdb's copy has only in-frame clones and lacks some. V, J and clone size derive from that table, while D and trimming were established from the DNA sequence. The table has some 670,000 clones, 80% to 90% seen once; the top ten hold more than 0.25%. The material sequenced was peripheral blood. This chain joins TRBV30 and TRBJ1-1; D gene ambiguous. This sequence originates from a woman under 30 with acute or convalescent COVID-19. This CDR3 reads CAWSVPQRMEFF. CDR3 DNA sequence: TGTGCCTGGAGTGTACCCCAGCGAATGGAGTTCTTT.